This T cell receptor beta chain emerged from a study of brain metastases from non-small cell lung cancer (dated by TCRdb to about 2019). Broadly, across the study: The immune microenvironment of paired resected primary tumors and brain metastases from non-small-cell lung cancer patients was profiled. What the research found in general, with its limitations: TCR repertoires were found to be largely shared between paired brain metastases and primary tumors, although sparse T-cell densities were observed in the brain metastases. Compared with the matched primary tumors, T-cell clones appeared to be expanded in about two thirds of brain metastases. Lower T-cell infiltration was exhibited by brain metastases compared with primary tumors (P < 0.001).

A total of 39 patients with non-small-cell lung cancer that had been surgically resected, each with specimens from both a primary tumor and a brain metastasis, made up the cohort. The tumor specimens used were formalin-fixed, paraffin-embedded tissues taken from archives. On this clone: Its antigen specificity is not known. No much larger clone exists at a distance of one base, and base qualities are not known.

Per the germline V gene (reference sequence), GTSNPN is the CDR1 and SVGIG is the CDR2. Including cysteine and phenylalanine, the CDR3 has 11 amino acids. Only the CDR3 region is kept as DNA, spanning 33 bases read in frame from base 1. The V end loses 2 bases and the J end loses 6 bases, and a stretch of 6 bases separates them. The library was obtained by the immunoSEQ multiplex PCR assay. T-cell receptor beta chain repertoire sequencing was performed alongside a 770-gene immune expression panel. TCRdb retrieved this table from immuneACCESS and kept in-frame rearrangements only. Not all clones are present; in checked studies, unresolved V genes account for under half, and no reason is known for the remainder. Counted in this sample were roughly 14,000 clones; over 75% of them appeared once. Around 7.6% of the sample is in the top ten clones.

The sequence is built from TRBV30 and TRBJ2-3, with the identity of the D gene unclear. This receptor was obtained from a donor at least 40 years old with non-small cell lung cancer. Sequencing was done on a sample of primary lung tumor tissue. The cell subset or site label, read with the paper, signifies: primary lung tumor paired with brain metastasis. At the DNA level, the sequence is TGTGCCTGGAGTCTCCGGGATACGCAGTATTTT. Translated, this is CAWSLRDTQYF.